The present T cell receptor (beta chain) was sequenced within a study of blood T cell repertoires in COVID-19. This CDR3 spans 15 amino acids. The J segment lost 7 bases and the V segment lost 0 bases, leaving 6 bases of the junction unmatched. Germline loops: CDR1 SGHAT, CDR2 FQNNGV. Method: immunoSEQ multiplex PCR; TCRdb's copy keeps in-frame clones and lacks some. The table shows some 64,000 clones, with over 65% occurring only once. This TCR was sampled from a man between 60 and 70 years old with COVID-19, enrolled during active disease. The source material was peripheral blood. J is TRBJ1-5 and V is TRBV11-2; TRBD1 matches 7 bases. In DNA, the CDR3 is TGTGCCAGCAGCTTAGAAGGGGGCTCAGGGCAGCCCCAGCATTTT. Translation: CASSLEGGSGQPQHF.